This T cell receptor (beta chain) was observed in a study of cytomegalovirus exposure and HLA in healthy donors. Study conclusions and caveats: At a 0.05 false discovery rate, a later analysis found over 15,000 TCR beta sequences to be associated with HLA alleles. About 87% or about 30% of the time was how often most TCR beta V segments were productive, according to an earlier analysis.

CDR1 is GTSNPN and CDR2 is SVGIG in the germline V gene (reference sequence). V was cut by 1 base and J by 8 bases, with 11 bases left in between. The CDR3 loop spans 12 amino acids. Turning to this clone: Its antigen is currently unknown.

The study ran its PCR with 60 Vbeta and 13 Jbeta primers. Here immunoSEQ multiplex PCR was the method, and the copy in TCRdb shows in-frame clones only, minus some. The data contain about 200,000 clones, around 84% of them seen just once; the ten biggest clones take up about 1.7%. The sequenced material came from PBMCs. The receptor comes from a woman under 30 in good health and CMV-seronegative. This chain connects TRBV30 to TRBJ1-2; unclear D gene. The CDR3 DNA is TGTGCCTGGAGTGGAGAGGGTTTAGGCTACACCTTC. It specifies CAWSGEGLGYTF.